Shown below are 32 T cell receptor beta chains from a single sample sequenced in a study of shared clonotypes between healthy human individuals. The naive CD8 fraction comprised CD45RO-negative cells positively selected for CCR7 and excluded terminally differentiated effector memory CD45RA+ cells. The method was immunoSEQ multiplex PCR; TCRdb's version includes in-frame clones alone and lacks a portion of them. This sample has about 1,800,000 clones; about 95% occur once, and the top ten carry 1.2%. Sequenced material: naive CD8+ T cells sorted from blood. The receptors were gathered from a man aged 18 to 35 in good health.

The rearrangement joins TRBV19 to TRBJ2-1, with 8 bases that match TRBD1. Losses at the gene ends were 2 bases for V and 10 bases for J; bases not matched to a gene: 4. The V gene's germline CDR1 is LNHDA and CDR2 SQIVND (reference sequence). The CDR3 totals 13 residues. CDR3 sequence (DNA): TGTGCCAGTAGTATATCAGGGGGCCAGGAGCAGTTCTTC. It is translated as CASSISGGQEQFF.

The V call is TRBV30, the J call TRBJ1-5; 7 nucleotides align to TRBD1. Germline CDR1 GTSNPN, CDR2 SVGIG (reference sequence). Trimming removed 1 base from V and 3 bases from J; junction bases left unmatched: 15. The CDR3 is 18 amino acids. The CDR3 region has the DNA TGTGCCTGGAGTGGCGGAGACAGGGAGGCACTACTCAATCAGCCCCAGCATTTT. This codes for CAWSGGDREALLNQPQHF.

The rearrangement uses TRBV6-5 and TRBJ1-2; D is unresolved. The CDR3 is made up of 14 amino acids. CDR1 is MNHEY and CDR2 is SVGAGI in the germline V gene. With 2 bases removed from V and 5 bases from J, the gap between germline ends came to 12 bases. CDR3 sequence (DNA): TGTGCCAGCAGTTACGGTGGGGAGGAATATGGCTACACCTTC. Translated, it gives CASSYGGEEYGYTF.

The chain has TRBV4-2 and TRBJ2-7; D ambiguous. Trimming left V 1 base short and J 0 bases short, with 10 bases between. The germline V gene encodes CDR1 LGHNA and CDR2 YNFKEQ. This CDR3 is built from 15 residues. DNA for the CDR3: TGTGCCAGCAGCCAAGGTACTTTGAGCTCCTACGAGCAGTACTTC. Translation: CASSQGTLSSYEQYF.

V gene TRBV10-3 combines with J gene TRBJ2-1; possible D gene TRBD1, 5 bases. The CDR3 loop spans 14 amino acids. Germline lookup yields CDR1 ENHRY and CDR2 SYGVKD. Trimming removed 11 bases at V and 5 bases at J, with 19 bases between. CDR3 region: CASIGAEGNNEQFF. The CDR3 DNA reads TGTGCCTCTATAGGGGCAGAAGGGAACAATGAGCAGTTCTTC.

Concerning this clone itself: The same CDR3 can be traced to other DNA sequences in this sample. The CDR3 bases are TGTGCCAGCAGTTTACTAGCGGGGGGTACCTACGAGCAGTACTTC. Its protein product is CASSLLAGGTYEQYF. This chain joins TRBV27 and TRBJ2-7; 11 bases fit TRBD2. Germline V gene lookup returns CDR1 MNHEY and CDR2 SMNVEV (reference sequence). The CDR3 is 15 amino acids. J gave up 2 bases and V 2 bases, and 2 bases lay outside the gene matches.

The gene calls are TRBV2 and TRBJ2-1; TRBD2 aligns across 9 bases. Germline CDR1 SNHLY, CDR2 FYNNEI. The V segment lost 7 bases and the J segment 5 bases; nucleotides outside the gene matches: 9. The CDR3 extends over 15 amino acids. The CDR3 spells CASKGAGGIDNEQFF. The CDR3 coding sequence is TGTGCCAGCAAAGGGGCGGGAGGGATCGACAATGAGCAGTTCTTC. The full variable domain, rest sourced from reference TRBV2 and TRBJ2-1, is EPEVTQTPSHQVTQMGQEVILRCVPISNHLYFYWYRQILGQKVEFLVSFYNNEISEKSEIFDDQFSVERPDGSNFTLKIRSTKLEDSAMYFCASKGAGGIDNEQFFGPGTRLTVL.

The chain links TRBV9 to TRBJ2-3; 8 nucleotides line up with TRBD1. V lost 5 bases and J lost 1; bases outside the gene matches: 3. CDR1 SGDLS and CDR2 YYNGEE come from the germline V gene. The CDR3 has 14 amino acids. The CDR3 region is CASSETGGTDTQYF. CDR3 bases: TGTGCCAGCAGTGAGACAGGGGGCACAGATACGCAGTATTTT.

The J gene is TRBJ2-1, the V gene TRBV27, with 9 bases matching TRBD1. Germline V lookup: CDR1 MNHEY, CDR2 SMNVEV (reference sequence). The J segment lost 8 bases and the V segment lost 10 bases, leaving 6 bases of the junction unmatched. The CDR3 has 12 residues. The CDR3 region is CATGTGMHEQFF. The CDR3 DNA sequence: TGTGCCACCGGGACAGGGATGCATGAGCAGTTCTTC.

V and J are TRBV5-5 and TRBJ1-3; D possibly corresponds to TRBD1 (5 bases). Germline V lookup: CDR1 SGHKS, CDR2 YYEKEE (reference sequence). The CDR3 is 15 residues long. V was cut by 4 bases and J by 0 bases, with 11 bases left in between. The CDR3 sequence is CASSRDSDSGNTIYF. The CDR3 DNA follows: TGTGCCAGCAGCCGAGACAGCGACTCTGGAAACACCATATATTTT.

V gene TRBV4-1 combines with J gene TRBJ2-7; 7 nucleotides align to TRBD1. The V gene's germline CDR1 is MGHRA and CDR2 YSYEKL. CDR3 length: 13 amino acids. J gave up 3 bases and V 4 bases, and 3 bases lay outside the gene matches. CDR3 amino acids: CASSPDRYYEQYF. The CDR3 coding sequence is TGCGCCAGCAGCCCGGACAGGTACTACGAGCAGTACTTC.

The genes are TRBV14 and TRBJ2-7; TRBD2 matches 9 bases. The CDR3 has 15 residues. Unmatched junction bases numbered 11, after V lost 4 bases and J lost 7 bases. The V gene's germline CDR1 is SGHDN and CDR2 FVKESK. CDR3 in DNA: TGTGCCAGCAGCCGAGCAAGGAGCGGGGGGTATGAGCAGTACTTC. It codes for CASSRARSGGYEQYF.

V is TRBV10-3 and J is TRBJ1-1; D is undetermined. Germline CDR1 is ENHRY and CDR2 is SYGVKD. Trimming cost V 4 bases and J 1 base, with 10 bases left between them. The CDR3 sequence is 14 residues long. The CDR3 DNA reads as TGTGCCATCAGTGGGGCCTCGACGAACACTGAAGCTTTCTTT. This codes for CAISGASTNTEAFF.

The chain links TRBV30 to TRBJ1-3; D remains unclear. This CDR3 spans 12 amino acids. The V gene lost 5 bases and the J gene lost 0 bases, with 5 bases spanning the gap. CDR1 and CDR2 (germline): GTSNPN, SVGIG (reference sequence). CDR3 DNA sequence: TGTGCCTGGGGACCCTCTGGAAACACCATATATTTT. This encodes CAWGPSGNTIYF.

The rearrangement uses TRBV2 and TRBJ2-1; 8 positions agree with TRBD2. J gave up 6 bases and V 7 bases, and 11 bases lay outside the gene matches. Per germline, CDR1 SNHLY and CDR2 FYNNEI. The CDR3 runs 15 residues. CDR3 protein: CASIKGSGVGNEQFF. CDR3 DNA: TGTGCCAGCATCAAGGGTAGCGGGGTGGGCAATGAGCAGTTCTTC. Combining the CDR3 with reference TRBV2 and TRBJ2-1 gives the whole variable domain EPEVTQTPSHQVTQMGQEVILRCVPISNHLYFYWYRQILGQKVEFLVSFYNNEISEKSEIFDDQFSVERPDGSNFTLKIRSTKLEDSAMYFCASIKGSGVGNEQFFGPGTRLTVL.

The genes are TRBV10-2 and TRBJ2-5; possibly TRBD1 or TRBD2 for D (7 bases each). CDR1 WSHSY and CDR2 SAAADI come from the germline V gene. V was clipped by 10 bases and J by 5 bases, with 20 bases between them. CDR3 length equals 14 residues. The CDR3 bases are TGCGCCATCAAGGGGGCGGGAGTAGTGGAGACCCAGTACTTC. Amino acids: CAIKGAGVVETQYF.

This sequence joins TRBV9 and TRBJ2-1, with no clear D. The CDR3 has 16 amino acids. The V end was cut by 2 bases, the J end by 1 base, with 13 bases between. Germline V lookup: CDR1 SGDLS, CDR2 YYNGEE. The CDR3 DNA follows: TGTGCCAGCAGCGTGTCCGGAGAATGGTCCTACAATGAGCAGTTCTTC. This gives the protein CASSVSGEWSYNEQFF.

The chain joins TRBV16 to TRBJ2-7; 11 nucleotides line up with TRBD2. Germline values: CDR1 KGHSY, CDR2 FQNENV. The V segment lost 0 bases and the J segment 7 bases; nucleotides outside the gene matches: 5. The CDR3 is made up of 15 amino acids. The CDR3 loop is CASSQSTSGIGEQYF. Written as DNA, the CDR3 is TGTGCCAGCAGCCAATCGACTAGCGGGATAGGGGAGCAGTACTTC. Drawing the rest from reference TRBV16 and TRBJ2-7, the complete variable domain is GEEVAQTPKHLVRGEGQKAKLYCAPIKGHSYVFWYQQVLKNEFKFLISFQNENVFDETGMPKERFSAKCLPNSPCSLEIQATKLEDSAVYFCASSQSTSGIGEQYFGPGTRLTVT.

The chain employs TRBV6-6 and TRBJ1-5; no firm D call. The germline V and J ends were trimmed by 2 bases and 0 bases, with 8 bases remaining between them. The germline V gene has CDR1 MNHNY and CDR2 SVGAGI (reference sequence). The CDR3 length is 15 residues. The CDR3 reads CASSYEAGSNQPQHF. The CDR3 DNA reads TGTGCCAGCAGTTACGAGGCAGGTAGCAATCAGCCCCAGCATTTT.

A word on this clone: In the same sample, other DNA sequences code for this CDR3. The CDR3 DNA reads as TGCAGCGTTGATGGGCTAGTACCAGATACGCAGTATTTT. Translated, it gives CSVDGLVPDTQYF. The chain carries TRBV29-1 and TRBJ2-3, with D unclear. V lost 3 bases, J lost 4 bases, and 11 bases lay in between. Germline V gene lookup returns CDR1 SQVTM and CDR2 ANQGSEA. The CDR3 runs 13 residues.

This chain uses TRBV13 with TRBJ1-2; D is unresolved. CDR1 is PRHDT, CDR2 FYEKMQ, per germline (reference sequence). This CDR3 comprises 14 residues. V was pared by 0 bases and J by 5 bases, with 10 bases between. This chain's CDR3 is CASSLGGQSYGYTF. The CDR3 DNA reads TGTGCCAGCAGCTTAGGCGGGCAGAGTTATGGCTACACCTTC.

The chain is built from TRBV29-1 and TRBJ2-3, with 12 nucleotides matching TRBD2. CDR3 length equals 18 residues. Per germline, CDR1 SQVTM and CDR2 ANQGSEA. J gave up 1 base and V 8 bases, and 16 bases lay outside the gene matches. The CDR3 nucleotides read TGCAGCTCCGAAGGTGCTAGCGGGGGGGCTGGGGGCACAGATACGCAGTATTTT. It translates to CSSEGASGGAGGTDTQYF.

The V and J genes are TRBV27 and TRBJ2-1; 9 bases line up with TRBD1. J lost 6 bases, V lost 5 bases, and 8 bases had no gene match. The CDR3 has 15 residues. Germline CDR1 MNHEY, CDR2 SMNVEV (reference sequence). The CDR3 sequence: CASSPIQGAPNEQFF. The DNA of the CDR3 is TGTGCCAGCAGTCCAATACAGGGGGCGCCCAATGAGCAGTTCTTC.

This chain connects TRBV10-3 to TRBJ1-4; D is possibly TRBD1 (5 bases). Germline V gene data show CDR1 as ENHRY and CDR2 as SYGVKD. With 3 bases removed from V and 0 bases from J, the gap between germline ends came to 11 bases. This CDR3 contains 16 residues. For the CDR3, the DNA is TGTGCCATCAGTGAAGACGGGACTGCAACTAATGAAAAACTGTTTTTT. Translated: CAISEDGTATNEKLFF.

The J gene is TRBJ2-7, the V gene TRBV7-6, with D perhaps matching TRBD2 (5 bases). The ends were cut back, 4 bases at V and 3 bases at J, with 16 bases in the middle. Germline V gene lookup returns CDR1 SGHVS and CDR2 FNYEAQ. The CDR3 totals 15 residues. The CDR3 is CASSSVGGCLYEQYF. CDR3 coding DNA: TGTGCCAGCAGCTCCGTCGGCGGGTGCCTCTACGAGCAGTACTTC.

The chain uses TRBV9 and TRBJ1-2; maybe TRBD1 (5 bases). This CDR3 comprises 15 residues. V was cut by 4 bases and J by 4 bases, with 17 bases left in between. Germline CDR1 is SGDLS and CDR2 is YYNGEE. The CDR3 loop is CASSPRRGEGYGYTF. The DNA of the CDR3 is TGTGCCAGCAGCCCCCGGAGAGGGGAAGGCTATGGCTACACCTTC.

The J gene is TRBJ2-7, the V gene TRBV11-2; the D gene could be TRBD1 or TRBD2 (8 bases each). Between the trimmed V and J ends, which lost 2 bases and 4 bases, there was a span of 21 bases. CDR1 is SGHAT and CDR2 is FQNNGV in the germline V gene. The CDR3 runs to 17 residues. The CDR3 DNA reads TGTGCCAGCAGCTTAATAGCGGGGACAGGCCCTCGGTACGAGCAGTACTTC. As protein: CASSLIAGTGPRYEQYF.

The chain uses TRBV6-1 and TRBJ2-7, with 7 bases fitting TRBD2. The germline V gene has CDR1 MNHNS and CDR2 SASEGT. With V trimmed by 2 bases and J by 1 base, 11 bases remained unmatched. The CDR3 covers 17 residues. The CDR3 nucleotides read TGTGCCAGCAGTGAATTCCCAATAAGCGGGACTTCCTACGAGCAGTACTTC. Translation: CASSEFPISGTSYEQYF.

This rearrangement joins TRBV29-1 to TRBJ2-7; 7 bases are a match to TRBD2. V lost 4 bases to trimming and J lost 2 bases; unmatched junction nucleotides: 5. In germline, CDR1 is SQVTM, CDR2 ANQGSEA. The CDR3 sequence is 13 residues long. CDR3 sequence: CSVAGGSAYEQYF. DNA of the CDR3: TGCAGCGTTGCGGGGGGTTCGGCCTACGAGCAGTACTTC.

The CDR3 bases are TGTGCCAGCACCCAAACTGGGGAACCAGATACGCAGTATTTT. Translated, it gives CASTQTGEPDTQYF. This chain connects TRBV6-6 to TRBJ2-3; D is uncertain. This CDR3 spans 14 amino acids. Per germline, CDR1 MNHNY and CDR2 SVGAGI (reference sequence). The V and J ends lost 7 bases and 4 bases respectively, with 15 bases between them.

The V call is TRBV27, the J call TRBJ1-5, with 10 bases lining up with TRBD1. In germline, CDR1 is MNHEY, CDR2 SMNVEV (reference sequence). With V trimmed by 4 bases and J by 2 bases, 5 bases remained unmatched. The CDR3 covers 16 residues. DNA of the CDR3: TGTGCCAGCAGTTCACGACAGGGGGCGGGCAATCAGCCCCAGCATTTT. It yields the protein CASSSRQGAGNQPQHF.

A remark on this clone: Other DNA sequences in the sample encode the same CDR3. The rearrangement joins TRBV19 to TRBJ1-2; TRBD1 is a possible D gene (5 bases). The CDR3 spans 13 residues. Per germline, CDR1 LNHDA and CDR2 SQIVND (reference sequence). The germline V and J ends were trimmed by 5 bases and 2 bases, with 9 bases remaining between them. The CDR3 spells CASSVGVNYGYTF. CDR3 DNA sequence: TGTGCCAGTAGTGTGGGGGTAAACTATGGCTACACCTTC.